This entry lists 28 T cell receptor beta chains sequenced from one sample in a study of cytomegalovirus exposure and HLA in healthy donors (TCRdb year 2017). The library was prepared using the immunoSEQ multiplex PCR assay. Imported from immuneACCESS, the table was reduced by TCRdb to in-frame sequences with V and J called. These copies leave out some clones; in studies compared against another copy, an unresolved V gene accounts for under half, and the cause of the remainder is not known. The sample table records 150,000 to 200,000 clones; more than 80% of these occur just once. The ten most abundant clones make up roughly 7.5% of the sample. The sample consisted of PBMCs. Receptors were obtained from a young man in good health and CMV-seropositive.

V and J are TRBV19 and TRBJ2-3, with TRBD2 identical over 9 bases. The germline gives CDR1 LNHDA, CDR2 SQIVND (reference sequence). The V gene end was trimmed by 1 base and the J gene end by 0 bases; junction bases not matched to a gene: 5. CDR3 size: 17 residues. CDR3 nucleotides: TGTGCCAGTAGTATAGTGCTAGCGGGGCCTAGCACAGATACGCAGTATTTT. Encoded protein: CASSIVLAGPSTDTQYF.

The chain recombines TRBV15 with TRBJ1-4, with 8 bases lining up with TRBD1. The ends lost 5 bases at V and 7 bases at J; junction bases unmatched: 9. This CDR3 comprises 15 residues. CDR1 is LNHNV and CDR2 is YYDKDF in the germline V gene (reference sequence). The CDR3 protein is CATSPSDRGGEKLFF. CDR3 coding DNA: TGTGCCACCAGCCCTAGCGACAGGGGTGGTGAAAAACTGTTTTTT.

The chain employs TRBV5-1 and TRBJ2-7, with D possibly matching TRBD1 (6 bases). Deletions cut 1 base from V and 2 bases from J, with 10 bases between. The CDR3 is made up of 14 amino acids. The germline gives CDR1 SGHRS, CDR2 YFSETQ. CDR3 bases: TGCGCCAGCAGCTTGAGGGGGTTGACCTACGAGCAGTACTTC. It specifies CASSLRGLTYEQYF.

The V and J genes are TRBV7-2 and TRBJ2-5, with 9 bases identical to TRBD2. The germline CDR1 and CDR2 sequences are SGHTA and FQGNSA. J gave up 4 bases and V 5 bases, and 5 bases lay outside the gene matches. This CDR3 contains 14 residues. The chain's CDR3 is CASSQREEVETQYF. CDR3 sequence (DNA): TGTGCCAGCAGCCAGCGGGAGGAGGTAGAGACCCAGTACTTC.

J is TRBJ2-3 and V is TRBV30; 8 bases match TRBD1. Germline V CDR1 and CDR2: GTSNPN, SVGIG (reference sequence). V dropped 0 bases and J dropped 5; count of bases not matched to a gene: 7. This CDR3 contains 15 residues. This CDR3 is CAWSVSRGRGDTQYF. DNA of the CDR3: TGTGCCTGGAGTGTTAGCAGGGGGCGAGGAGATACGCAGTATTTT.

The chain combines TRBV28 with TRBJ2-3; D unresolved. V was cut by 5 bases and J by 4 bases, with 4 bases left in between. CDR1 is MDHEN, CDR2 SYDVKM, per germline. CDR3 length: 11 amino acids. The CDR3: CASSRSDTQYF. CDR3 bases: TGTGCCAGCAGTCGTTCAGATACGCAGTATTTT.

This clone was observed once. The V gene is TRBV28, the J gene TRBJ2-7, with D possibly TRBD1 on 6 matching bases. The V gene lost 4 bases and the J gene lost 3 bases, with 19 bases spanning the gap. The CDR3 is made up of 16 amino acids. From germline, CDR1 is MDHEN and CDR2 SYDVKM. DNA of the CDR3: TGTGCCAGCAGTTCTACTCAACAGGGCCCGGGCTACGAGCAGTACTTC. It yields the protein CASSSTQQGPGYEQYF. The entire variable domain, with the rest obtained from reference TRBV28 and TRBJ2-7, is as follows: DVKVTQSSRYLVKRTGEKVFLECVQDMDHENMFWYRQDPGLGLRLIYFSYDVKMKEKGDIPEGYSVSREKKERFSLILESASTNQTSMYLCASSSTQQGPGYEQYFGPGTRLTVT.

The chain uses TRBV28 and TRBJ2-1, with a weak D call TRBD2 (6 bases). Germline loops: CDR1 MDHEN, CDR2 SYDVKM. The CDR3 covers 16 residues. Trimming stripped 7 bases from V and 6 bases from J, with 22 bases between. The chain's CDR3 is CASIPITGVGPNEQFF. As DNA, the CDR3 is TGTGCCAGCATCCCTATCACGGGGGTCGGCCCCAATGAGCAGTTCTTC.

The J gene is TRBJ1-2, the V gene TRBV28; 8 nucleotides match TRBD1. Germline V gene sequence: CDR1 MDHEN, CDR2 SYDVKM. V shed 4 bases and J 8 bases; nucleotides not matched to a gene: 9. The CDR3 is made up of 14 amino acids. CDR3 DNA: TGTGCCAGCAGTTACAGGGGGATATCCAGGGGCTACACCTTC. Translating it yields CASSYRGISRGYTF.

This clone was observed a handful of times. This rearrangement joins TRBV18 to TRBJ1-2; D gene uncertain. Trimming shortened V by 3 bases and J by 3 bases, and 14 bases separated the two germline ends. This CDR3 comprises 15 residues. CDR1 is KGHSH and CDR2 is LQKENI in the germline V gene. CDR3 residues: CASSPEFRSDYGYTF. The CDR3 DNA follows: TGTGCCAGCTCACCCGAGTTCAGGTCCGACTATGGCTACACCTTC.

The V and J genes are TRBV15 and TRBJ2-5; D is undetermined. Deletions cut 0 bases from V and 2 bases from J, with 13 bases between. The CDR3 extends over 16 amino acids. Germline loops: CDR1 LNHNV, CDR2 YYDKDF (reference sequence). CDR3: CATSRDPPSRQETQYF. CDR3 nucleotide sequence: TGTGCCACCAGCAGAGATCCCCCCTCCCGTCAAGAGACCCAGTACTTC.

V gene TRBV27 combines with J gene TRBJ2-7, with D possibly matching TRBD1 (6 bases). The ends were cut back, 6 bases at V and 4 bases at J, with 10 bases in the middle. Germline CDR1 and CDR2: MNHEY and SMNVEV (reference sequence). CDR3 size: 12 residues. CDR3 DNA sequence: TGTGCCAGCAGGGGGGCTTGGTACGAGCAGTACTTC. It codes for CASRGAWYEQYF.

The chain employs TRBV6-1 and TRBJ2-1; D is possibly TRBD1 (6 bases). CDR1 is MNHNS, CDR2 SASEGT, per germline. V was pared by 8 bases and J by 5 bases, with 13 bases between. The CDR3 length is 13 residues. The CDR3 bases are TGTGCCAGCGAGAGGGGGTTTGACAATGAGCAGTTCTTC. Translating gives CASERGFDNEQFF.

This chain connects TRBV30 to TRBJ2-7, with TRBD2 as a possible D gene (6 bases). V was pared by 3 bases and J by 2 bases, with 17 bases between. Germline CDR1 and CDR2: GTSNPN and SVGIG (reference sequence). The CDR3 consists of 15 residues. The CDR3 is CAWRPPREVPYEQYF. CDR3 sequence (DNA): TGTGCCTGGAGACCCCCCAGGGAGGTTCCCTACGAGCAGTACTTC.

The chain carries TRBV6-6 and TRBJ2-7; D remains unclear. Germline values: CDR1 MNHNY, CDR2 SVGAGI (reference sequence). Trimming stripped 7 bases from V and 3 bases from J, with 16 bases between. This CDR3 is 14 amino acids long. This CDR3 reads CASKPGFAVYEQYF. The CDR3 region has the DNA TGTGCCAGCAAGCCCGGGTTCGCCGTCTACGAGCAGTACTTC.

By share of the sample, this clone is medium-sized (0.01 to 0.1%). V and J are TRBV10-1 and TRBJ1-5, with TRBD1 matching 9 bases. V lost 4 bases and J lost 2; bases outside the gene matches: 9. The V gene's germline CDR1 is WNHNN and CDR2 SYGVQD (reference sequence). The CDR3 is made up of 17 amino acids. CDR3 region: CASSGYRGLSGNQPQHF. CDR3 in DNA: TGCGCCAGCAGTGGGTACAGGGGGCTGAGTGGCAATCAGCCCCAGCATTTT.

The V gene is TRBV9, the J gene TRBJ2-7; TRBD1 agrees at 7 bases. The CDR3 length is 16 residues. Trimming removed 1 base from V and 4 bases from J; junction bases left unmatched: 11. Germline V CDR1 and CDR2: SGDLS, YYNGEE. CDR3: CASSVRGADRAYEQYF. CDR3 nucleotide sequence: TGTGCCAGCAGCGTAAGAGGAGCCGACAGGGCGTACGAGCAGTACTTC.

This clone was recorded once. V usage is TRBV5-1 and J usage is TRBJ2-2, with D possibly being TRBD1 (6 bases). Germline CDR1 is SGHRS and CDR2 is YFSETQ. The V end lost 4 bases, the J end lost 8 bases, and 27 bases lay between the germline ends. This CDR3 comprises 18 residues. The CDR3 DNA follows: TGCGCCAGCAGCCAGCGAGCCGGGGACACCGGGACCAGAGGGGAGCTGTTTTTT. Amino acids: CASSQRAGDTGTRGELFF.

The chain recombines TRBV7-2 with TRBJ2-1; D not resolved. The V end lost 2 bases, the J end lost 3 bases, and 11 bases lay between the germline ends. Germline V gene lookup returns CDR1 SGHTA and CDR2 FQGNSA. CDR3 length: 15 residues. CDR3: CASSLSHANYNEQFF. Here the CDR3 DNA reads TGTGCCAGCAGCTTAAGCCACGCGAACTACAATGAGCAGTTCTTC.

This clone has a handful of counts. The V and J genes are TRBV21-1 and TRBJ2-7; the D call of TRBD2 is as the table states it, not checked on the DNA. TRBV21-1 is a known pseudogene. This CDR3 region has 15 residues. The CDR3 DNA reads as TGTGCCAGCAGCAAAGAACGGGAGGGCGGCTACGAGCAGTACTTC. It translates to CASSKEREGGYEQYF.

The chain carries TRBV5-6 and TRBJ1-2; no firm D call. The CDR3 runs to 12 residues. The germline gives CDR1 SGHDT, CDR2 YYEEEE. V lost 2 bases and J lost 8, with 10 bases in between. The CDR3 protein is CASSFPGVGYTF. The DNA for the CDR3 is TGTGCCAGCAGCTTCCCCGGGGTAGGCTACACCTTC.

This clone was observed once. The chain recombines TRBV30 with TRBJ1-1; D is undetermined. The CDR3 consists of 12 residues. Trimming took off 3 bases at V and 1 base at J, with 6 bases between the two ends. From germline, CDR1 is GTSNPN and CDR2 SVGIG (reference sequence). CDR3: CAWRPGNTEAFF. The CDR3 DNA sequence: TGTGCCTGGAGACCCGGGAACACTGAAGCTTTCTTT.

This CDR3 reads CASSPGNSNQPQHF. The CDR3 DNA reads TGTGCCAGTAGTCCAGGCAATAGCAATCAGCCCCAGCATTTT. The chain employs TRBV19 and TRBJ1-5; D unresolved. The length of the CDR3 is 14 residues. The V end was cut by 5 bases, the J end by 0 bases, with 8 bases between. From germline, CDR1 is LNHDA and CDR2 SQIVND (reference sequence).

The rearrangement uses TRBV9 and TRBJ2-1, with D tentatively TRBD2 (6 bases). Germline V gene sequence: CDR1 SGDLS, CDR2 YYNGEE. There are 14 residues in the CDR3. Trimming cost V 6 bases and J 8 bases, with 18 bases left between them. CDR3 DNA: TGTGCCAGCACCCAAACTAGCCAATCATATGAGCAGTTCTTC. Translating gives CASTQTSQSYEQFF.

The chain employs TRBV18 and TRBJ2-5; D remains ambiguous. Deletions cut 2 bases from V and 4 bases from J, with 11 bases between. In germline, CDR1 is KGHSH, CDR2 LQKENI. The CDR3 covers 14 residues. The CDR3 sequence is CASSPSGRPETQYF. CDR3 DNA: TGTGCCAGCTCACCATCAGGTCGTCCAGAGACCCAGTACTTC. Combining the CDR3 with reference TRBV18 and TRBJ2-5 gives the whole variable domain NAGVMQNPRHLVRRRGQEARLRCSPMKGHSHVYWYRQLPEEGLKFMVYLQKENIIDESGMPKERFSAEFPKEGPSILRIQQVVRGDSAAYFCASSPSGRPETQYFGPGTRLLVL.

This chain connects TRBV6-6 to TRBJ2-4, with TRBD2 matching 11 bases. This CDR3 has 14 amino acids. J lost 8 bases, V lost 8 bases, and 8 bases had no gene match. CDR1 and CDR2 from the germline V gene are MNHNY and SVGAGI (reference sequence). Here the CDR3 DNA reads TGTGCCAGCGGGTTTACTAGCGGGAGTGACATTCAGTACTTC. As protein: CASGFTSGSDIQYF.

The chain links TRBV27 to TRBJ1-5, with 7 positions matching TRBD1. CDR3 size: 16 residues. Per germline, CDR1 MNHEY and CDR2 SMNVEV (reference sequence). V was clipped by 3 bases and J by 1 base; unmatched bases: 6. The CDR3 coding sequence is TGTGCCAGCAGTTTTACAGGGGCTAGGAGCAATCAGCCCCAGCATTTT. Amino acid sequence: CASSFTGARSNQPQHF.

The chain combines TRBV19 with TRBJ1-2, with D possibly matching TRBD1 (5 bases). From germline, CDR1 is LNHDA and CDR2 SQIVND (reference sequence). Trimming left V 10 bases short and J 1 base short, with 13 bases between. CDR3 length equals 13 residues. The CDR3 DNA sequence: TGTGCCATTTCAAGGGGTATTAACTATGGCTACACCTTC. As protein: CAISRGINYGYTF.